This is a list of T cell receptor beta chains from one sample in a study of T cell responses to AZD1222 COVID-19 vaccine. TCRdb's table, derived via immunoSEQ multiplex PCR, lists solely in-frame clones and lacks some. The sample shows tens of thousands of clones, 80% to 95% of them seen only once. The sequences come from peripheral blood, collected 28 days after the second AZD1222 dose. These receptors all stem from an adult who received the AZD1222 COVID-19 vaccine. Each CDR3 is given with its conserved first and last residue. The D gene is left open where the match is weak. Not all rows give a size; the values are once, few, many and, for expanded clones, a class.

>16|.|TRBJ1-1|TRBV5-3|.
CAGYREAPPTNTEAFF
TGTGCCGGGTACAGGGAGGCCCCGCCAACGAACACTGAAGCTTTCTTT
>15|.|TRBJ2-7|TRBV9|.
CASSVGRDFSYEQYF
TGTGCCAGCAGCGTAGGACGGGACTTCTCCTACGAGCAGTACTTC
>13|.|TRBJ1-2|TRBV25-1|.
CASSSGHPYGYTF
TGTGCCAGCAGCTCGGGACACCCCTATGGCTACACCTTC
>13|.|TRBJ1-2|TRBV19|.
CASSIRGAESYTF
TGTGCCAGTAGTATACGGGGGGCAGAGTCCTACACCTTC
>16|.|TRBJ1-2|TRBV7-2|.
CASSLALGRPNYGYTF
TGTGCCAGCAGCTTAGCGTTAGGCAGACCTAACTATGGCTACACCTTC
>13|.|TRBJ1-2|TRBV24-1|.
CATSVGDYYGYTF
TGTGCCACCAGTGTGGGCGATTACTATGGCTACACCTTC
>12|.|TRBJ1-1|TRBV30|.
CAWAGAGTEAFF
TGTGCCTGGGCAGGGGCGGGCACTGAAGCTTTCTTT
>13|.|TRBJ2-7|TRBV7-8|.
CASSHRHSYEQYF
TGTGCCAGCAGCCACAGGCACTCCTACGAGCAGTACTTC
>15|.|TRBJ2-7|TRBV5-1|few
CASSLGRIKTYEQYF
TGCGCCAGCAGCTTGGGCAGGATCAAAACCTACGAGCAGTACTTC
>13|TRBD1|TRBJ1-2|TRBV29-1|.
CSVVNTGGGGYTF
TGCAGCGTCGTCAATACAGGGGGCGGGGGCTACACCTTC
>12|.|TRBJ2-1|TRBV11-2|.
CASSFSYNEQFF
TGTGCCAGCAGCTTCTCCTACAATGAGCAGTTCTTC
>14|.|TRBJ1-6|TRBV7-9|.
CASSLVRERAPLHF
TGTGCCAGCAGCTTAGTACGGGAACGAGCACCCCTCCACTTT
>15|TRBD1|TRBJ1-4|TRBV4-2|.
CASSRKTGPNEKLFF
TGTGCCAGCAGCCGGAAGACAGGGCCTAATGAAAAACTGTTTTTT
>13|.|TRBJ1-5|TRBV12-3/TRBV12-4|.
CASSTRGGQPQHF
TGTGCCAGCAGCACCCGGGGAGGTCAGCCCCAGCATTTT
>16|TRBD1|TRBJ1-2|TRBV7-2|.
CASSLLAGQGLYGYTF
TGTGCCAGCAGCTTATTGGCGGGACAGGGACTCTATGGCTACACCTTC
>14|.|TRBJ1-3|TRBV5-1|.
CASSLVGGGNTIYF
TGCGCCAGCAGCTTGGTGGGGGGTGGAAACACCATATATTTT
>16|TRBD1|TRBJ2-5|TRBV9|.
CASSYRTGGGGETQYF
TGTGCCAGCAGCTACCGGACAGGGGGCGGAGGGGAGACCCAGTACTTC
>15|.|TRBJ2-7|TRBV4-3|.
CASSQDFQGSYEQYF
TGCGCCAGCAGCCAAGATTTCCAGGGTAGCTACGAGCAGTACTTC
>16|.|TRBJ2-1|TRBV9|.
CASSPRGFSSYNEQFF
TGTGCCAGCAGCCCGAGAGGTTTCTCATCCTACAATGAGCAGTTCTTC
>12|TRBD1|TRBJ1-1|TRBV29-1|once
CSIRTGLGEAFF
TGCAGCATCAGGACAGGCTTAGGAGAAGCTTTCTTT
>18|.|TRBJ2-2|TRBV7-2|.
CASSLEWGRVVNTGELFF
TGTGCCAGCAGCTTAGAATGGGGGCGCGTCGTTAACACCGGGGAGCTGTTTTTT
>17|TRBD2|TRBJ2-2|TRBV5-4|.
CASLLRGGSKNTGELFF
TGTGCCAGCCTTCTCCGGGGGGGCAGTAAGAACACCGGGGAGCTGTTTTTT
>16|.|TRBJ1-2|TRBV7-2|once
CASSPGGVTINYGYTF
TGTGCCAGCAGCCCTGGCGGGGTCACGATTAACTATGGCTACACCTTC